Presented here are 13 T cell receptor beta chains from one specimen sequenced in a study of technical replicates of blood from several donors (dated by TCRdb to 2015 to 2018). The method behind the library was the immunoSEQ multiplex PCR assay. The source is immuneACCESS, and TCRdb retained only in-frame sequences with V and J called. Part of the clones is not carried over; for the studies checked, unresolved V genes explain less than half of this, and the remainder is unexplained. The table for this sample lists around 70,000 clones; nearly 98% of them were counted only once. Approximately 0.21% of the sample comes from the top ten. Sequencing input: T cells isolated from PBMCs. Source of these receptors: a human donor in good health.

The chain couples TRBV5-4 to TRBJ2-1; 7 bases align to TRBD1. The germline V gene encodes CDR1 SGHNT and CDR2 YYREEE (reference sequence). Trimming at V came to 0 bases and at J to 5 bases, leaving 5 bases not matched to a gene. This CDR3 spans 15 amino acids. The DNA of the CDR3 is TGTGCCAGCAGCTTGGAAGGGGGCCACGACAATGAGCAGTTCTTC. Protein: CASSLEGGHDNEQFF.

The rearrangement links TRBV18 to TRBJ2-7, with 15 bases lining up with TRBD2. Germline V lookup: CDR1 KGHSH, CDR2 LQKENI. V trimming: 6 bases; J trimming: 1 base; junction bases outside the gene matches: 7. The CDR3 runs to 17 residues. The CDR3 protein is CASSPPGLAGGSYEQYF. CDR3 nucleotides: TGTGCCAGCTCCCCCCCGGGACTAGCGGGAGGTTCCTACGAGCAGTACTTC.

This clone has a single count. The rearrangement links TRBV18 to TRBJ2-1, with a weak D call TRBD1 (5 bases). The germline V and J ends were trimmed by 1 base and 5 bases, with 9 bases remaining between them. This CDR3 is 14 amino acids long. The germline gives CDR1 KGHSH, CDR2 LQKENI. This CDR3 reads CASSPREGDNEQFF. For the CDR3, the DNA is TGTGCCAGCTCACCACGAGAAGGGGACAATGAGCAGTTCTTC.

The chain joins TRBV5-1 to TRBJ1-1, with 10 positions matching TRBD1. CDR1 and CDR2 from the germline V gene are SGHRS and YFSETQ. The trim removed 2 bases at V and 0 bases at J, leaving 10 bases unmatched. The CDR3 is made up of 18 amino acids. CDR3 residues: CASSFTFRDRGLNTEAFF. Here the CDR3 DNA reads TGCGCCAGCAGCTTCACCTTCCGGGACAGGGGCTTGAACACTGAAGCTTTCTTT.

The chain combines TRBV6-1 with TRBJ1-5, with 7 bases aligning to TRBD1. The CDR3 extends over 16 amino acids. CDR1 and CDR2 (germline): MNHNS, SASEGT. V lost 3 bases to trimming and J lost 4 bases; unmatched junction nucleotides: 9. The CDR3 DNA reads as TGTGCCAGCAGTGATATTCCGGGACAGAGGAATCAGCCCCAGCATTTT. Translated: CASSDIPGQRNQPQHF.

This clone appeared a single time. The chain combines TRBV5-1 with TRBJ2-5; D is unclear. Trimming shortened V by 1 base and J by 2 bases, and 9 bases separated the two germline ends. CDR1 and CDR2 from the germline V gene are SGHRS and YFSETQ. The CDR3 is 14 residues long. In nucleotides, the CDR3 is TGCGCCAGCAGCTTGACGGTTACTCAAGAGACCCAGTACTTC. Residues: CASSLTVTQETQYF.

In its sample, this clone was seen a few times. This chain joins TRBV13 and TRBJ1-1, with a possible D match to TRBD1 (5 bases). With 1 base removed from V and 4 bases from J, the gap between germline ends came to 19 bases. The CDR3 covers 17 residues. The germline V gene encodes CDR1 PRHDT and CDR2 FYEKMQ (reference sequence). In nucleotides, the CDR3 is TGTGCCAGCAGCTTAGAATCGCGGGGGTTTTATGGCACTGAAGCTTTCTTT. This gives the protein CASSLESRGFYGTEAFF.

V and J are TRBV27 and TRBJ1-5, with TRBD1 matching over 8 bases. Germline CDR1 reads MNHEY; CDR2 reads SMNVEV (reference sequence). V dropped 6 bases and J dropped 7; count of bases not matched to a gene: 11. CDR3 size: 15 residues. DNA for the CDR3: TGTGCCAGCAGGGCCGGGACAGGTTCTAGGCAGCCCCAGCATTTT. Translating it yields CASRAGTGSRQPQHF.

The CDR3 DNA follows: TGTGCCAGCACCGAAGGAGACAGGGAGGCTTTCTTT. Protein: CASTEGDREAFF. The chain carries TRBV2 and TRBJ1-1; 7 nucleotides line up with TRBD1. V lost 7 bases to trimming and J lost 11 bases; unmatched junction nucleotides: 10. There are 12 residues in the CDR3. Germline V lookup: CDR1 SNHLY, CDR2 FYNNEI.

V is TRBV10-3 and J is TRBJ1-5, with D perhaps matching TRBD1 (5 bases). The CDR3 is 15 residues long. V shed 0 bases and J shed 1 base, with 7 bases lying between them. Germline V gives CDR1 ENHRY, CDR2 SYGVKD. CDR3 nucleotide sequence: TGTGCCATCAGTGAGTCATGGGGCAGCAATCAGCCCCAGCATTTT. Its protein is CAISESWGSNQPQHF.

The V gene is TRBV6-1, the J gene TRBJ2-1; 10 bases line up with TRBD2. CDR3 length: 15 amino acids. CDR1 and CDR2 from the germline V gene are MNHNS and SASEGT. V was pared by 7 bases and J by 7 bases, with 10 bases of the junction left unmatched. The CDR3 spells CASIPRLAGGNEQFF. DNA of the CDR3: TGTGCCAGCATCCCTCGATTAGCGGGAGGTAATGAGCAGTTCTTC.

The chain links TRBV7-9 to TRBJ1-5, with a weak D call TRBD1 (6 bases). The CDR3 sequence is 14 residues long. V dropped 5 bases and J dropped 3 bases, with 11 bases sitting between them. Looked up from germline, CDR1 is SEHNR and CDR2 is FQNEAQ (reference sequence). The chain's CDR3 is CASSPGQPNQPQHF. DNA for the CDR3: TGTGCCAGCAGCCCCGGACAGCCCAATCAGCCCCAGCATTTT.

This chain joins TRBV2 and TRBJ1-5, with a tentative D call TRBD1 (5 bases). The CDR3 has 15 residues. Germline V gene sequence: CDR1 SNHLY, CDR2 FYNNEI. The V end was cut by 3 bases, the J end by 7 bases, with 16 bases between. In DNA, the CDR3 is TGTGCCAGCAGTGATGCAGGGCGTCCTGGGCAGCCCCAGCATTTT. It yields the protein CASSDAGRPGQPQHF.